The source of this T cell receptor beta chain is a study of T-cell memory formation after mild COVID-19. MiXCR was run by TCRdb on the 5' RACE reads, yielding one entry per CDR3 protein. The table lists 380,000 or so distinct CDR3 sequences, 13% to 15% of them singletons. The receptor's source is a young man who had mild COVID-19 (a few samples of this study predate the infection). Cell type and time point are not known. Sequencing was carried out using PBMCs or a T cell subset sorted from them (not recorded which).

DNA for the CDR3: TGCAGCGTTGAAGATCCCACGGGTACGGCCTACGAGCAGTACTTC. Amino acids: CSVEDPTGTAYEQYF. This chain connects TRBV29-1 to TRBJ2-7; no firm D call. This CDR3 is 15 amino acids long. Per the germline V gene, CDR1 is SQVTM and CDR2 is ANQGSEA. With 0 bases removed from V and 2 bases from J, the gap between germline ends came to 14 bases.